These 10 T cell receptor beta chains came from one sample sequenced in a study of blood T cell repertoires in COVID-19. TCRdb's table, derived via immunoSEQ multiplex PCR, lists solely in-frame clones and lacks some. The sample includes tens of thousands of clones, 92% of them seen just once. Sequencing used peripheral blood. These receptors came from a man aged 65 to 85 with active COVID-19.

The chain carries TRBV28 and TRBJ1-1; no firm D call. The ends were cut back, 5 bases at V and 3 bases at J, with 10 bases in the middle. CDR3 length: 13 residues. CDR1 is MDHEN and CDR2 is SYDVKM in the germline V gene. This CDR3 is CASSTGIYTEAFF. In nucleotides, the CDR3 is TGTGCCAGCAGTACCGGGATTTACACTGAAGCTTTCTTT.

This clone was counted once. The V gene is TRBV2, the J gene TRBJ2-2; TRBD1 matches at 8 bases. The CDR3 is 15 residues long. Unmatched junction bases numbered 6, after V lost 4 bases and J lost 5 bases. Germline CDR1 and CDR2: SNHLY and FYNNEI. CDR3 in amino acids: CASSGNRGDTGELFF. For the CDR3, the DNA is TGTGCCAGCAGTGGAAACAGGGGGGATACCGGGGAGCTGTTTTTT.

There are a few counts of this clone. This rearrangement joins TRBV7-2 to TRBJ1-1; TRBD1 is a possible D gene (5 bases). The length of the CDR3 is 15 residues. V was trimmed by 1 base and J by 0 bases, leaving 9 bases between them. The germline gives CDR1 SGHTA, CDR2 FQGNSA. For the CDR3, the DNA is TGTGCCAGCAGCTTAGGTCCAGGGATGAACACTGAAGCTTTCTTT. Its translation: CASSLGPGMNTEAFF.

The chain employs TRBV6-5 and TRBJ1-2, with D possibly TRBD1 on 6 matching bases. This CDR3 is built from 12 residues. Germline values: CDR1 MNHEY, CDR2 SVGAGI. Trimming took off 7 bases at V and 5 bases at J, with 11 bases between the two ends. The CDR3: CASTQGQYGYTF. The CDR3, as DNA: TGTGCCAGCACTCAGGGGCAGTATGGCTACACCTTC.

V usage is TRBV9 and J usage is TRBJ2-3; 9 nucleotides line up with TRBD2. This CDR3 comprises 16 residues. CDR1 and CDR2 (germline): SGDLS, YYNGEE. The V and J ends lost 0 bases and 2 bases, in that order; junction bases with no gene match: 4. CDR3 sequence (DNA): TGTGCCAGCAGCGTAGGGACTAGCGACAACACAGATACGCAGTATTTT. It specifies CASSVGTSDNTDTQYF.

DNA of the CDR3: TGTGCCAGCACCGAAGCCGGGGGGCTAGCCAAAAACATTCAGTACTTC. Its protein product is CASTEAGGLAKNIQYF. The chain is built from TRBV28 and TRBJ2-4; tentative D call: TRBD2 (7 bases). The CDR3 has 16 residues. Trimming pared 7 bases from V and 0 bases from J, leaving 16 bases between. The germline gives CDR1 MDHEN, CDR2 SYDVKM.

The CDR3, as DNA: TGCGCCAGCAGTCAAACCCGCGGGGAGGGCTCGTGTCCCGCAACTAATGAAAAACTGTTTTTT. Translation: CASSQTRGEGSCPATNEKLFF. The rearrangement joins TRBV23-1 to TRBJ1-4, with D unclear. TRBV23-1 is assigned to the ORF class and has an uncertain function. This CDR3 spans 21 amino acids. Trimming took off 2 bases at V and 0 bases at J, with 25 bases between the two ends.

The chain uses TRBV7-6 and TRBJ2-7; D is perhaps TRBD2 (7 bases). Germline CDR1 is SGHVS and CDR2 is FNYEAQ. This CDR3 is 19 amino acids long. Between the trimmed V and J ends, which lost 0 bases and 1 base, there was a span of 22 bases. The CDR3: CASSLAEREGQKTSYEQYF. The CDR3 nucleotides read TGTGCCAGCAGCTTAGCGGAGAGGGAGGGACAAAAGACGTCCTACGAGCAGTACTTC.

CDR3 residues: CASTSQGRRLTEAFF. The CDR3 DNA follows: TGTGCCAGCACGAGTCAGGGCAGGCGCCTCACTGAAGCTTTCTTT. The rearrangement joins TRBV28 to TRBJ1-1, with D possibly being TRBD1 (5 bases). The CDR3 covers 15 residues. Germline V lookup: CDR1 MDHEN, CDR2 SYDVKM. V was trimmed by 7 bases and J by 4 bases, leaving 19 bases between them.

This chain connects TRBV6-9 to TRBJ2-1, with 10 nucleotides matching TRBD2. The CDR3 length is 16 residues. J was trimmed by 3 bases and V by 3 bases; bases with no gene match: 5. Germline V gives CDR1 MNHGY, CDR2 SVAAGI. The CDR3 loop reads CASSYPLAGVYNEQFF. DNA of the CDR3: TGTGCCAGCAGTTACCCCCTAGCGGGAGTCTACAATGAGCAGTTCTTC.